This T cell receptor (beta chain) stems from a study of cytomegalovirus exposure and HLA in healthy donors. Overall study context: Roughly 85 million unique TCRs from HLA-typed donors made up an early data release.

In nominal health when sampled, donors likely had unrecorded immune exposures nonetheless. CDR1 is SNHLY, CDR2 FYNNEI, per germline. The ends lost 4 bases at V and 3 bases at J; junction bases unmatched: 12. This CDR3 region has 17 residues. PCR was performed using 60 Vbeta and 13 Jbeta primers. The protocol was immunoSEQ multiplex PCR, while the TCRdb copy is restricted to in-frame clones and leaves out a portion. Its clone listing holds about 200,000 clones. This receptor was taken from a girl aged 2 to 9 in good health and CMV-seropositive. This rearrangement joins TRBV2 to TRBJ1-5; TRBD1 matches 7 bases. The specimen sequenced was PBMCs. The CDR3 nucleotides read TGTGCCAGCAGTGTCGACTGGACAGGCGACTTCAATCAGCCCCAGCATTTT. Translation: CASSVDWTGDFNQPQHF.